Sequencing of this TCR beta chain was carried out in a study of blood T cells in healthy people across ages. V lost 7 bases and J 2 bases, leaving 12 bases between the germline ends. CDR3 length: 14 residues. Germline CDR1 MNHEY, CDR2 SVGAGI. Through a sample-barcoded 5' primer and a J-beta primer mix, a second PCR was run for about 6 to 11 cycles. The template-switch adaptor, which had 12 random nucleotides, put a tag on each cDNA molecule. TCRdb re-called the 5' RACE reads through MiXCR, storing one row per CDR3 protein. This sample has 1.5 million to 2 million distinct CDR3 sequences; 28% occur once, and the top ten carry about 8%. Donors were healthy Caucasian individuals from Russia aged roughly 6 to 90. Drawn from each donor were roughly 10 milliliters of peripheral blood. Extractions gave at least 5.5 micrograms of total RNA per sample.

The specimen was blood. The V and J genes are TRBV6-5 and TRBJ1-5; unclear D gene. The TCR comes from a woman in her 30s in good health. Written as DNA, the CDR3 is TGTGCCAGCACCAAAAGAATTGGCAATCAGCCCCAGCATTTT. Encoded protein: CASTKRIGNQPQHF.